These 20 T cell receptor beta chains share one sample of origin, sequenced in a study of control samples from healthy donors and cancer patients (dated by TCRdb to the early 2020s). The protocol used for the library was the immunoSEQ multiplex PCR assay. TCRdb obtained this table from immuneACCESS and retained in-frame rearrangements with V and J assigned. These tables miss some clones; where compared with another copy, unresolved V genes account for less than half of the shortfall, and the remainder is unexplained. The sample's clone listing holds fewer than 200,000 clones. The ten largest clonotypes hold roughly 2% of the sample. Sequenced sample: blood. These receptors were taken from a woman under 40 in good health.

The rearrangement links TRBV4-3 to TRBJ2-1, with TRBD2 as a possible D gene (7 bases). The V and J ends lost 4 bases and 9 bases respectively, with 13 bases between them. CDR1 and CDR2 (germline): LGHNA, YSLEER. The CDR3 runs to 13 residues. CDR3 loop: CASSPRGAGEQFF. CDR3 DNA: TGCGCCAGCAGCCCCCGGGGGGCTGGTGAGCAGTTCTTC.

The chain joins TRBV27 to TRBJ1-2, with TRBD1 matching over 8 bases. The germline V gene encodes CDR1 MNHEY and CDR2 SMNVEV (reference sequence). There are 16 residues in the CDR3. V was clipped by 7 bases and J by 1 base; unmatched bases: 11. The CDR3, as DNA: TGTGCCAGCATGGGCGGCAGGGGGCAGTTTAACTATGGCTACACCTTC. It codes for CASMGGRGQFNYGYTF.

The chain carries TRBV10-2 and TRBJ1-5; D not certain. The CDR3 loop spans 16 amino acids. V shed 0 bases and J shed 0 bases, with 9 bases lying between them. Germline loops: CDR1 WSHSY, CDR2 SAAADI. The CDR3 nucleotides read TGCGCCAGCAGTGAGTCCAGCGGGAATAGCAATCAGCCCCAGCATTTT. Amino acid sequence: CASSESSGNSNQPQHF.

The chain carries TRBV3-1 (or the pseudogene TRBV3-2) and TRBJ1-2; D is possibly TRBD1 (6 bases). V lost 4 bases and J lost 3, with 15 bases in between. The length of the CDR3 is 15 residues. Germline V gene sequence: CDR1 LGHDT, CDR2 YNNKEL (reference sequence). CDR3 loop: CASSPRQVGDYGYTF. CDR3 DNA: TGTGCCAGCAGCCCTCGACAGGTCGGAGACTATGGCTACACCTTC.

The chain has TRBV4-1 and TRBJ2-7; possibly TRBD2 for D (6 bases). Germline V lookup: CDR1 MGHRA, CDR2 YSYEKL. The V end lost 1 base, the J end lost 6 bases, and 13 bases lay between the germline ends. The CDR3 totals 14 residues. CDR3 sequence reads: CASSQAQAGSEQYF. As DNA, the CDR3 is TGCGCCAGCAGCCAAGCTCAGGCGGGGAGCGAGCAGTACTTC.

The chain uses TRBV7-2 and TRBJ1-1, with unresolved D. This CDR3 contains 14 residues. Per germline, CDR1 SGHTA and CDR2 FQGNSA. V was trimmed by 5 bases and J by 2 bases, leaving 12 bases between them. The CDR3 protein is CASSPGWKNTEAFF. Written as DNA, the CDR3 is TGTGCCAGCAGCCCAGGATGGAAAAACACTGAAGCTTTCTTT.

The V gene is TRBV7-9, the J gene TRBJ2-1; 12 nucleotides align to TRBD2. With 5 bases clipped from V and 7 bases from J, the junction kept 15 bases outside the gene matches. Germline-derived CDR1 and CDR2 are SEHNR and FQNEAQ (reference sequence). CDR3 length: 18 residues. CDR3 DNA sequence: TGTGCCAGCAGCCAACGACTAGCGGGGGTCCGGGGGTTGAATGAGCAGTTCTTC. Translation: CASSQRLAGVRGLNEQFF.

With respect to this clone: This same CDR3 is encoded by further DNA sequences in the sample. J is TRBJ2-1 and V is TRBV6-5; 7 bases line up with TRBD1. This CDR3 is 13 amino acids long. CDR1 is MNHEY, CDR2 SVGAGI, per germline. J gave up 5 bases and V 6 bases, and 4 bases lay outside the gene matches. CDR3 sequence: CASSFTGDNEQFF. The DNA for the CDR3 is TGTGCCAGCAGCTTTACAGGGGACAATGAGCAGTTCTTC.

The chain couples TRBV7-9 to TRBJ2-3; D call uncertain. Trimming cost V 6 bases and J 4 bases, with 11 bases left between them. Germline-derived CDR1 and CDR2 are SEHNR and FQNEAQ (reference sequence). CDR3 size: 13 residues. CDR3 loop: CASSWATPDTQYF. As DNA, the CDR3 is TGTGCCAGCAGTTGGGCAACTCCAGATACGCAGTATTTT.

The chain is built from TRBV9 and TRBJ1-2; no clear D. Germline CDR1 SGDLS, CDR2 YYNGEE. The CDR3 runs to 13 residues. The V and J ends lost 0 bases and 8 bases respectively, with 11 bases between them. CDR3 bases: TGTGCCAGCAGCGTAGCGTCGGCGCTAGGCTACACCTTC. Translating it yields CASSVASALGYTF.

The V call is TRBV11-2, the J call TRBJ1-1, with a weak D call TRBD1 (5 bases). This CDR3 is 14 amino acids long. From germline, CDR1 is SGHAT and CDR2 FQNNGV. Trimming shortened V by 0 bases and J by 4 bases, and 9 bases separated the two germline ends. The CDR3 protein is CASSLEQAATEAFF. CDR3 bases: TGTGCCAGCAGCTTAGAACAGGCAGCCACTGAAGCTTTCTTT. Filled out from reference TRBV11-2 and TRBJ1-1, the complete variable domain reads EAGVAQSPRYKIIEKRQSVAFWCNPISGHATLYWYQQILGQGPKLLIQFQNNGVVDDSQLPKDRFSAERLKGVDSTLKIQPAKLEDSAVYLCASSLEQAATEAFFGQGTRLTVV.

The rearrangement joins TRBV6-6 to TRBJ1-6, with 7 bases matching TRBD1. Germline V CDR1 and CDR2: MNHNY, SVGAGI (reference sequence). The CDR3 contains 15 residues. Trimming cost V 7 bases and J 9 bases; bases outside gene matches: 12. For the CDR3, the DNA is TGTGCCAGCACCTGGGGACAGCAGGGTGGTTCACCCCTCCACTTT. Residues: CASTWGQQGGSPLHF.

This chain uses TRBV6-5 with TRBJ2-4; no clear D gene. V was shortened by 7 bases and J by 4 bases, with 14 bases between the two germline ends. There are 14 residues in the CDR3. Looked up from germline, CDR1 is MNHEY and CDR2 is SVGAGI. The CDR3: CASTRLTSKNIQYF. CDR3 in DNA: TGTGCCAGCACCCGCCTAACGTCTAAAAACATTCAGTACTTC.

About this clone itself: This specimen includes other DNA sequences encoding the same CDR3. The chain links TRBV29-1 to TRBJ2-3; perhaps TRBD1 as D (6 bases). Trimming shortened V by 1 base and J by 2 bases, and 10 bases separated the two germline ends. The germline CDR1 and CDR2 sequences are SQVTM and ANQGSEA. The CDR3 extends over 14 amino acids. CDR3 loop: CSVEGQGFTDTQYF. DNA for the CDR3: TGCAGCGTTGAAGGTCAGGGGTTCACAGATACGCAGTATTTT.

As DNA, the CDR3 is TGCGCCAGCAGCTTTTCTCAGGGATTGAACACTGAAGCTTTCTTT. Translation: CASSFSQGLNTEAFF. The V gene is TRBV5-1, the J gene TRBJ1-1; a weak D match, TRBD1 (5 bases). Between the trimmed V and J ends, which lost 2 bases and 0 bases, there was a span of 11 bases. The CDR3 has 15 residues. Germline-derived CDR1 and CDR2 are SGHRS and YFSETQ.

The rearrangement uses TRBV11-2 and TRBJ1-6; no clear D. Germline V lookup: CDR1 SGHAT, CDR2 FQNNGV. Trimming cost V 5 bases and J 9 bases, with 20 bases left between them. The CDR3 covers 16 residues. CDR3 in amino acids: CASSPGYIRGSSPLHF. The CDR3 DNA sequence: TGTGCCAGCAGCCCCGGGTATATACGGGGTAGTTCACCCCTCCACTTT.

The V and J genes are TRBV3-1 (or the pseudogene TRBV3-2) and TRBJ2-1; 13 bases are shared with TRBD2. V gave up 4 bases and J gave up 7 bases; unmatched junction bases: 16. Germline CDR1 LGHDT, CDR2 YNNKEL (reference sequence). CDR3 length: 19 amino acids. The CDR3 loop is CASSPVSGIGLAGENEQFF. The CDR3, as DNA: TGTGCCAGCAGCCCGGTAAGCGGAATAGGACTAGCGGGGGAAAATGAGCAGTTCTTC.

The V and J genes are TRBV7-9 and TRBJ2-1; D call uncertain. CDR3 size: 12 residues. V was cut by 5 bases and J by 3 bases, with 5 bases left in between. From germline, CDR1 is SEHNR and CDR2 FQNEAQ (reference sequence). The CDR3 nucleotides are TGTGCCAGCAGCGTCGACTACAATGAGCAGTTCTTC. Translating it yields CASSVDYNEQFF.

V and J are TRBV6-5 and TRBJ1-6; D not certain. CDR3 length equals 13 residues. The V gene lost 6 bases and the J gene lost 8 bases, with 11 bases spanning the gap. Germline CDR1 reads MNHEY; CDR2 reads SVGAGI. The CDR3 bases are TGTGCCAGCAGGTCCCTGCAAGATTCACCCCTCCACTTT. Protein product: CASRSLQDSPLHF.

The genes are TRBV5-8 and TRBJ2-4; 9 nucleotides match TRBD1. V was pared by 4 bases and J by 8 bases, with 13 bases of the junction left unmatched. Germline assignment: CDR1 SGHTS and CDR2 YDEGEE. CDR3 length: 16 amino acids. CDR3 coding DNA: TGTGCCAGCAGCCCCTGGACAGGGGAGGTTATCCACATTCAGTACTTC. Translation: CASSPWTGEVIHIQYF.